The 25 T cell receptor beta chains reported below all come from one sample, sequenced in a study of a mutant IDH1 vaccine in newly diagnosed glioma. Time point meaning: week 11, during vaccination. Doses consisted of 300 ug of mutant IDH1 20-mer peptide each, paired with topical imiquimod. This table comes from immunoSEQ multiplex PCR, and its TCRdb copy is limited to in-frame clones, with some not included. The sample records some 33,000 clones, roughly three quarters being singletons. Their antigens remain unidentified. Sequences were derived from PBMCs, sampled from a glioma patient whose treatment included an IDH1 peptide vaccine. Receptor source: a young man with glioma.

The CDR3 loop is CASSLNRRYNEQFF. The CDR3 DNA reads TGCGCCAGCAGCTTGAACAGGAGGTACAATGAGCAGTTCTTC. This sequence joins TRBV5-1 and TRBJ2-1; D assignment may be TRBD1 or TRBD2 (5 bases each). This CDR3 is built from 14 residues. Trimming pared 1 base from V and 4 bases from J, leaving 9 bases between. The germline V gene encodes CDR1 SGHRS and CDR2 YFSETQ.

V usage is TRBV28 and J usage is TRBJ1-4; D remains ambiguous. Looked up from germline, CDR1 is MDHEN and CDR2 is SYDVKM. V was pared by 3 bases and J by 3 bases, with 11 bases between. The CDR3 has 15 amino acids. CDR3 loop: CASSLEGSANEKLFF. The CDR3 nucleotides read TGTGCCAGCAGTTTGGAAGGTTCCGCTAATGAAAAACTGTTTTTT.

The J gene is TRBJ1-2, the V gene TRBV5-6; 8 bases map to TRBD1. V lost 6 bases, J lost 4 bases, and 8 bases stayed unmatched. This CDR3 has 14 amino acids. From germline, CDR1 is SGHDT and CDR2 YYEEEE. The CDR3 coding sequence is TGTGCCAGCATCCCGGGTCAGGGGGCCTATGGCTACACCTTC. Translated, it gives CASIPGQGAYGYTF.

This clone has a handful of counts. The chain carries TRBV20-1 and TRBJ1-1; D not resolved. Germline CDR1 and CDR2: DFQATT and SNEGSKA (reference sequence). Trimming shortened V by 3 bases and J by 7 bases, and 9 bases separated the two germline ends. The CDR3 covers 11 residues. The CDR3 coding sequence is TGCAGTGCTAGCCACTCCCGTGAAGCTTTCTTT. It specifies CSASHSREAFF.

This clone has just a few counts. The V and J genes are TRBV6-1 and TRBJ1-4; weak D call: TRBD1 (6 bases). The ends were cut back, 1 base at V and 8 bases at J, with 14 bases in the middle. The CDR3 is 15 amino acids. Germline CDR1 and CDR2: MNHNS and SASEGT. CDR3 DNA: TGTGCCAGCAGTGAAGATACGGGGGCGTGGGAAAAACTGTTTTTT. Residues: CASSEDTGAWEKLFF.

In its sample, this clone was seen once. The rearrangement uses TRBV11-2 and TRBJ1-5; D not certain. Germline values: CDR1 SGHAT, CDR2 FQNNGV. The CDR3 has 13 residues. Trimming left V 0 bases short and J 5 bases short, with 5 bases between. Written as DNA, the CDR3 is TGTGCCAGCAGCTTAGAGGGTTATCAGCCCCAGCATTTT. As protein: CASSLEGYQPQHF.

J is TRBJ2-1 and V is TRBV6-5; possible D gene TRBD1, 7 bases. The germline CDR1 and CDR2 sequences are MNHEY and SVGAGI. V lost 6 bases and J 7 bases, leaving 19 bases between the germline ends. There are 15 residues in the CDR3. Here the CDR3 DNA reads TGTGCCAGCAGGGCGTACAGGGGAGGTGGTAATGAGCAGTTCTTC. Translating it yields CASRAYRGGGNEQFF.

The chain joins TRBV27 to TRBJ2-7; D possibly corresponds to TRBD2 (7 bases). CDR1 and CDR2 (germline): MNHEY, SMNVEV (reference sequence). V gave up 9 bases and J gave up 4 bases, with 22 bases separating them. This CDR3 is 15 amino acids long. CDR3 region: CASSTYGGADYEQYF. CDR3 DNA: TGTGCCAGTTCTACGTATGGGGGGGCTGATTACGAGCAGTACTTC.

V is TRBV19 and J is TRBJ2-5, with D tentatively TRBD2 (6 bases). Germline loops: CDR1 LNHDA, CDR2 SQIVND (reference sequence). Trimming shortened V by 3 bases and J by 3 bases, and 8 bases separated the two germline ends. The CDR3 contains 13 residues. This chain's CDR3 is CASSIGGEETQYF. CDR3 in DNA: TGTGCCAGTAGTATCGGAGGGGAAGAGACCCAGTACTTC. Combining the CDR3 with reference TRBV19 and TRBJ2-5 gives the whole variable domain DGGITQSPKYLFRKEGQNVTLSCEQNLNHDAMYWYRQDPGQGLRLIYYSQIVNDFQKGDIAEGYSVSREKKESFPLTVTSAQKNPTAFYLCASSIGGEETQYFGPGTRLLVL.

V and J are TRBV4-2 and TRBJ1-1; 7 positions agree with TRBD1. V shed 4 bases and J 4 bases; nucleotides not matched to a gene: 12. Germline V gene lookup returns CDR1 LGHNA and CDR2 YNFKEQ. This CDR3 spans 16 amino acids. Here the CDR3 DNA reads TGTGCCAGCAGCCGGGCGAACAGGGGAGGGGGCACTGAAGCTTTCTTT. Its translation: CASSRANRGGGTEAFF.

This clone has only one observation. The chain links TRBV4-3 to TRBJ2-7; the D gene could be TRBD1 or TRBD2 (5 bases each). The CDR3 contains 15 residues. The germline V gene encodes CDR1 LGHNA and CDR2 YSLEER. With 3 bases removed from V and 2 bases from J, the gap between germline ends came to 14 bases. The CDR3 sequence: CASSQDRDGPYEQYF. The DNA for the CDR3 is TGCGCCAGCAGCCAGGACCGGGACGGACCCTACGAGCAGTACTTC.

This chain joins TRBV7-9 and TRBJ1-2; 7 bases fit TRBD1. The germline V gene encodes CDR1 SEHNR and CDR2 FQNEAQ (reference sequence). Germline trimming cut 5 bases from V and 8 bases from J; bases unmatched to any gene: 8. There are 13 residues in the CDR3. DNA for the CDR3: TGTGCCAGCAGCCCAACAGGGGCCTACGGCTACACCTTC. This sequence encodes CASSPTGAYGYTF.

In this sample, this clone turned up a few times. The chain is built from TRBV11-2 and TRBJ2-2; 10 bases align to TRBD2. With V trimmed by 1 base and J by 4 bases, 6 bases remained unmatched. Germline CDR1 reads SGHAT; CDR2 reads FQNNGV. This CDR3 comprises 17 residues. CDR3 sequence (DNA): TGTGCCAGCAGCTTAGGTCCTAGCGGGAGCCTCACCGGGGAGCTGTTTTTT. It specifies CASSLGPSGSLTGELFF. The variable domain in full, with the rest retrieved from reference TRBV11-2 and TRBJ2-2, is EAGVAQSPRYKIIEKRQSVAFWCNPISGHATLYWYQQILGQGPKLLIQFQNNGVVDDSQLPKDRFSAERLKGVDSTLKIQPAKLEDSAVYLCASSLGPSGSLTGELFFGEGSRLTVL.

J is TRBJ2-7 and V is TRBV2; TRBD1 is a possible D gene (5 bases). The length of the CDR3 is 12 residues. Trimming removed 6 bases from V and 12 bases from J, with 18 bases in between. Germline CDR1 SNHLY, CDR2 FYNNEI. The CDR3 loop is CASSVAGLPGYF. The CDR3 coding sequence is TGTGCCAGCAGCGTTGCAGGGTTACCTGGGTACTTC.

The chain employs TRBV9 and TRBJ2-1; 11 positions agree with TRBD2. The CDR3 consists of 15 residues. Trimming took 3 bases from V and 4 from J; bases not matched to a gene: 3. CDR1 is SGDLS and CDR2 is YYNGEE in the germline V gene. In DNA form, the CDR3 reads TGTGCCAGCAGCGAGGCTAGCGGGGGGTACAATGAGCAGTTCTTC. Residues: CASSEASGGYNEQFF. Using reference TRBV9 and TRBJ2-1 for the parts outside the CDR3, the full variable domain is DSGVTQTPKHLITATGQRVTLRCSPRSGDLSVYWYQQSLDQGLQFLIQYYNGEERAKGNILERFSAQQFPDLHSELNLSSLELGDSALYFCASSEASGGYNEQFFGPGTRLTVL.

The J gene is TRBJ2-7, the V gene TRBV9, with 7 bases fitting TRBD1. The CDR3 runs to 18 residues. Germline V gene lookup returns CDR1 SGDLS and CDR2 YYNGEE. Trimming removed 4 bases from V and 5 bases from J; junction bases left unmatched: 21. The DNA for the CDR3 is TGTGCCAGCAGCCCCGGAGGACAGGTTGGGTCGGGGACCCACGAGCAGTACTTC. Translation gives CASSPGGQVGSGTHEQYF.

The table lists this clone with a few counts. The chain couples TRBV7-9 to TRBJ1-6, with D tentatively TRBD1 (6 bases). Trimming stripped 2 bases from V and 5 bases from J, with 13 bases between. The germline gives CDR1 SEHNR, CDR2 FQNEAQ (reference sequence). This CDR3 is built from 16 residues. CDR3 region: CASSLRTGTNNSPLHF. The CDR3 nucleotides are TGTGCCAGCAGCTTAAGAACAGGGACTAATAATTCACCCCTCCACTTT. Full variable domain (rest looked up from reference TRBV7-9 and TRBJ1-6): DTGVSQNPRHKITKRGQNVTFRCDPISEHNRLYWYRQTLGQGPEFLTYFQNEAQLEKSRLLSDRFSAERPKGSFSTLEIQRTEQGDSAMYLCASSLRTGTNNSPLHFGNGTRLTVT.

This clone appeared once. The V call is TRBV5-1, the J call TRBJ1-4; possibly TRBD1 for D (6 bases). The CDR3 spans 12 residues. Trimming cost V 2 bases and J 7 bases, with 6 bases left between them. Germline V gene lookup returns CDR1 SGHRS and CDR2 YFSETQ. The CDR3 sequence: CASSLGGEKLFF. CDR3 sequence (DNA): TGCGCCAGCAGCTTAGGGGGTGAAAAACTGTTTTTT. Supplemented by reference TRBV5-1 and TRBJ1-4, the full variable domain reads KAGVTQTPRYLIKTRGQQVTLSCSPISGHRSVSWYQQTPGQGLQFLFEYFSETQRNKGNFPGRFSGRQFSNSRSEMNVSTLELGDSALYLCASSLGGEKLFFGSGTQLSVL.

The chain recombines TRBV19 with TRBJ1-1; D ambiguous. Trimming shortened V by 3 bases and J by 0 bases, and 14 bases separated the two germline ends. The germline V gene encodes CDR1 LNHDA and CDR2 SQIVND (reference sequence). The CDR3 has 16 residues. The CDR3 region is CASSMGLRAMNTEAFF. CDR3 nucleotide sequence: TGTGCCAGTAGTATGGGGTTGAGGGCCATGAACACTGAAGCTTTCTTT. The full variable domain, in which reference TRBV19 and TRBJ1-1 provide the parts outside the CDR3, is DGGITQSPKYLFRKEGQNVTLSCEQNLNHDAMYWYRQDPGQGLRLIYYSQIVNDFQKGDIAEGYSVSREKKESFPLTVTSAQKNPTAFYLCASSMGLRAMNTEAFFGQGTRLTVV.

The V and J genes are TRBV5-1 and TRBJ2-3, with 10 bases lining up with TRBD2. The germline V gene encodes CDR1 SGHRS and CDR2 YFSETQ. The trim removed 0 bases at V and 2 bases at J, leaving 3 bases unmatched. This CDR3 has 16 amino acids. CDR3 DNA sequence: TGCGCCAGCAGCTTGGCAGGACTAGCGGACACAGATACGCAGTATTTT. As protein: CASSLAGLADTDTQYF.

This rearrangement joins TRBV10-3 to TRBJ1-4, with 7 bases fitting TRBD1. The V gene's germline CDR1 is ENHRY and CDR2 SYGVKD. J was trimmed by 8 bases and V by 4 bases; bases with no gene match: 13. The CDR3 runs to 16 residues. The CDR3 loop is CAISGRDSGLGEKLFF. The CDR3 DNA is TGTGCCATCAGTGGCCGGGACAGCGGCTTAGGGGAAAAACTGTTTTTT.

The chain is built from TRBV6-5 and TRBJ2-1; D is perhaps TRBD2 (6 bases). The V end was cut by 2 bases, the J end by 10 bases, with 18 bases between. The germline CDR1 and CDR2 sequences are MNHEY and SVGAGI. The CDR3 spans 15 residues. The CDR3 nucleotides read TGTGCCAGCAGTTACCCAGGTGGAGGGAGGAACGAGCAGTTCTTC. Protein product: CASSYPGGGRNEQFF.

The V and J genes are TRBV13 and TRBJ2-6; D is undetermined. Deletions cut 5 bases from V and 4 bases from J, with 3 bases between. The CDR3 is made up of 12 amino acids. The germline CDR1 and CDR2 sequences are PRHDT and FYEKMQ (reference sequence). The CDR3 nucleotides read TGTGCCAGCAGCGACGGGGCCAACGTCCTGACTTTC. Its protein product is CASSDGANVLTF.

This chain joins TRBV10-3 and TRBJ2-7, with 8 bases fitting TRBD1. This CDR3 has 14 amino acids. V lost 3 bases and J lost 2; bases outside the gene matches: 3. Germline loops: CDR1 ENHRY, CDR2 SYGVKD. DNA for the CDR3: TGTGCCATCAGTGAAGAGGGACAGGCCTACGAGCAGTACTTC. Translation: CAISEEGQAYEQYF.

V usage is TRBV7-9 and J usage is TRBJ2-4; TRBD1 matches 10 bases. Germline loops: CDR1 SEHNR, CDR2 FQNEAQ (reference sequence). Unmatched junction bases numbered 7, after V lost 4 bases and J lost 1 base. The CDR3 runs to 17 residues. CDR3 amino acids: CASSSDRGLRAKNIQYF. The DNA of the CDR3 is TGTGCCAGCAGCTCTGACAGGGGGCTGAGGGCCAAAAACATTCAGTACTTC.